This T cell receptor (beta chain) is from a study of blood T cell repertoires in COVID-19. Across roughly 25 US areas, participants ranged in age from 18 to 89 years. Researchers sorted participants into cohorts using their self-reported clinical history. V was pared by 5 bases and J by 2 bases, with 7 bases of the junction left unmatched. Germline V CDR1 and CDR2: LGHNA, YNFKEQ. The CDR3 length is 16 residues. Some clones are missing from TCRdb's copy, which holds only in-frame ones; the method was immunoSEQ multiplex PCR. The top ten hold 1% to 1.5% of the sample, which has roughly 250,000 clones, around 88% seen once.

The sample taken for sequencing was PBMCs or T cells enriched from blood (not recorded which). This sequence originates from a woman aged 40 to 55 with acute COVID-19. The rearrangement uses TRBV4-2 and TRBJ1-5, with 9 bases fitting TRBD1. DNA of the CDR3: TGTGCCAGCAGCTTACAGGGGGCTTCGGGCAATCAGCCCCAGCATTTT. Encoded protein: CASSLQGASGNQPQHF.